The rows below give T cell receptor beta chains drawn from one sample of a study of T cell responses to AZD1222 COVID-19 vaccine. TCRdb's copy holds only in-frame clones and misses some; the assay was immunoSEQ multiplex PCR. The sample lists 100,000 to 120,000 clones; approximately 90% were seen once. Here the sequenced sample was peripheral blood, taken 28 days after the second AZD1222 dose. These receptors came from an adult who received the AZD1222 COVID-19 vaccine. The CDR3 runs from the conserved cysteine through the conserved F or W. The D gene is left open where the match is weak. A row's size may be missing; if present it is once, few, many or a size class.

TRBD1	TRBJ2-2	TRBV5-1	.	CASSSTGGWTGELFF	TGCGCCAGCAGCTCGACAGGGGGCTGGACCGGGGAGCTGTTTTTT
.	TRBJ1-2	TRBV5-8	.	CASSLFSDHYGYTF	TGTGCCAGCAGCTTGTTTTCAGACCACTATGGCTACACCTTC
TRBD2	TRBJ2-2	TRBV20-1	.	CSASLAANTGELFF	TGCAGTGCGAGTCTAGCGGCGAACACCGGGGAGCTGTTTTTT
.	TRBJ1-2	TRBV3-1/TRBV3-2	once	CASSQDDSSRSPYGYTF	TGTGCCAGCAGCCAAGATGATTCCAGTCGCTCCCCCTATGGCTACACCTTC
.	TRBJ2-1	TRBV2	.	CASSVGHEQFF	TGTGCCAGCAGTGTCGGCCATGAGCAGTTCTTC
TRBD1	TRBJ2-7	TRBV18	.	CASSQGTVLGREQYF	TGTGCCAGCTCCCAGGGGACAGTCCTTGGTAGGGAGCAGTACTTC
.	TRBJ1-1	TRBV28	.	CASSLGQLMNTEAFF	TGTGCCAGCAGTTTAGGGCAGCTCATGAACACTGAAGCTTTCTTT
.	TRBJ1-1	TRBV27	.	CATSGGYFSEAFF	TGTGCCACTTCGGGGGGATATTTTTCTGAAGCTTTCTTT
TRBD1	TRBJ1-6	TRBV28	.	CASSRQGSSYNSPLHF	TGTGCCAGCAGCCGACAGGGAAGCTCCTATAATTCACCCCTCCACTTT
TRBD2	TRBJ2-1	TRBV30	.	CAWSGGLSGLAYYEQFF	TGTGCCTGGTCAGGGGGTTTGTCCGGACTAGCGTACTATGAGCAGTTCTTC
.	TRBJ2-3	TRBV18	.	CASSPLRDPTPQTQYF	TGTGCCAGCTCACCACTCCGGGACCCAACGCCGCAAACGCAGTATTTT
.	TRBJ2-4	TRBV3-1/TRBV3-2	.	CASSLLGGTLAKNIQYF	TGTGCCAGCAGCCTCCTAGGGGGGACACTAGCCAAAAACATTCAGTACTTC
.	TRBJ2-1	TRBV5-1	.	CASSLVYPRYNEQFF	TGCGCCAGCAGCTTGGTGTACCCCCGTTACAATGAGCAGTTCTTC
TRBD1	TRBJ1-1	TRBV10-1	.	CASSEGQGATEAFF	TGCGCCAGCAGTGAAGGGCAGGGGGCGACTGAAGCTTTCTTT
TRBD1	TRBJ1-5	TRBV5-1	.	CASSAGQGDNQPQHF	TGCGCCAGCAGCGCGGGACAGGGGGACAATCAGCCCCAGCATTTT
.	TRBJ2-7	TRBV5-1	.	CASSLDGTYEQYF	TGCGCCAGCAGCTTGGATGGCACCTACGAGCAGTACTTC
.	TRBJ2-5	TRBV7-7	.	CASSLAGRETQYF	TGTGCCAGCAGCTTAGCGGGGAGAGAGACCCAGTACTTC
.	TRBJ1-5	TRBV7-8	.	CASSLSTPASLGGQPQHF	TGTGCCAGCAGCTTATCTACGCCGGCTTCCCTAGGCGGCCAGCCCCAGCATTTT
.	TRBJ1-1	TRBV5-1	few	CASSVRGYTEAFF	TGCGCCAGCAGCGTCAGGGGCTACACTGAAGCTTTCTTT
.	TRBJ2-5	TRBV11-2	.	CASTLGRTGQETQYF	TGTGCCAGCACCCTAGGCAGGACGGGGCAAGAGACCCAGTACTTC
TRBD1	TRBJ2-2	TRBV2	few	CASRRQGAATGELFF	TGTGCCAGCAGGCGACAGGGGGCGGCCACCGGGGAGCTGTTTTTT
TRBD1	TRBJ1-5	TRBV23-1	.	CASSQSRDSQNQPQHF	TGCGCCAGCAGTCAGTCTAGGGACAGCCAAAATCAGCCCCAGCATTTT
TRBD2	TRBJ2-1	TRBV19	.	CASTPPDWLAGAVNNEQFF	TGTGCCAGTACCCCTCCTGATTGGCTAGCGGGGGCTGTGAACAATGAGCAGTTCTTC
.	TRBJ2-2	TRBV30	.	CAWKGNGGATTGELFF	TGTGCCTGGAAGGGGAATGGGGGGGCGACCACCGGGGAGCTGTTTTTT
TRBD1	TRBJ2-7	TRBV5-1	.	CASSHPPGQGTYEQYF	TGCGCCAGCAGCCATCCTCCGGGACAGGGGACCTACGAGCAGTACTTC
.	TRBJ1-1	TRBV11-3	.	CASSLEYTEAFF	TGTGCCAGCAGCTTAGAGTACACTGAAGCTTTCTTT
TRBD2	TRBJ2-1	TRBV19	.	CASSALGLEIGVRQFF	TGTGCCAGTAGCGCCCTCGGACTAGAAATTGGAGTAAGGCAGTTCTTC
.	TRBJ1-1	TRBV2	once	CASSETQAGNTEAFF	TGTGCCAGCAGTGAGACACAGGCGGGGAACACTGAAGCTTTCTTT
TRBD1	TRBJ2-3	TRBV2	.	CASSRDRDSGTDTQYF	TGTGCCAGCAGCCGGGACAGGGATTCTGGCACAGATACGCAGTATTTT
.	TRBJ2-4	TRBV5-1	.	CASSLAPEQGKNIQYF	TGCGCCAGCAGCTTGGCGCCAGAGCAAGGCAAAAACATTCAGTACTTC
TRBD1	TRBJ1-4	TRBV28	.	CASSLRDRGGTNEKLFF	TGTGCCAGCAGTCTCCGGGACAGGGGGGGAACTAATGAAAAACTGTTTTTT
TRBD2	TRBJ2-1	TRBV3-1/TRBV3-2	.	CASSQIGRAMFF	TGTGCCAGCAGCCAAATCGGGAGGGCCATGTTCTTC
.	TRBJ1-3	TRBV18	.	CASSPLGTLSSGNTIYF	TGTGCCAGCTCACCACTCGGGACGTTAAGCTCTGGAAACACCATATATTTT